This T cell receptor beta chain was documented in a study of technical replicates of blood from several donors. Data came from immunoSEQ multiplex PCR; TCRdb stores just in-frame clones and leaves some out. The table has some 80,000 clones, 85% to 95% seen once. The CDR3 has 15 residues. J lost 3 bases, V lost 4 bases, and 6 bases had no gene match. Germline V gene sequence: CDR1 SGHTA, CDR2 FQGNSA. The sequence derives from a human donor in good health. The sequencing input was T cells isolated from PBMCs. The chain has TRBV7-2 and TRBJ2-7; 10 positions match TRBD2. The CDR3 DNA is TGTGCCAGCAGCTCTAGCGGGAGAGGTAACTACGAGCAGTACTTC. It codes for CASSSSGRGNYEQYF.